The sequence of this T cell receptor (beta chain) was determined in a study of Tregs in tolerant kidney transplant recipients. Concerning this clone: Its antigen is undetermined.

Here immunoSEQ multiplex PCR was the method, and the copy in TCRdb shows in-frame clones only, minus some. The table lists 20,000 or so clones, just over 65% of them singletons. Germline V gives CDR1 SGHTA, CDR2 FQGNSA. Unmatched junction bases numbered 2, after V lost 1 base and J lost 5 bases. The CDR3 is 14 amino acids. Sequenced input: Tregs from blood cultured with allogeneic cells. This sequence was found in a human donor in good health. V and J are TRBV7-2 and TRBJ2-5; TRBD2 agrees at 9 bases. The CDR3 region has the DNA TGTGCCAGCAGCTTAGTTAGCGGGGGCGAGACCCAGTACTTC. Translated, it gives CASSLVSGGETQYF.